What follows are 26 T cell receptor beta chains derived from one specimen sequenced in a study of blood T cell repertoires in COVID-19 (dated by TCRdb to the early 2020s). The library was produced with the immunoSEQ multiplex PCR assay. The clones in this table, taken by TCRdb from immuneACCESS, are in-frame only. Not every clone is retained; where verified, under half of the shortfall comes from an unresolved V gene, and the cause of the rest is unknown. Here the sample has some 170,000 clones; 84% occur a single time. Clones ranked in the top ten supply approximately 19% of the sample. Sequencing used peripheral blood. These receptors all come from a woman of 80 years or more with acute or convalescent COVID-19.

V is TRBV30 and J is TRBJ2-3; D is possibly TRBD2 (6 bases). The V end was cut by 0 bases, the J end by 2 bases, with 12 bases between. Germline V gives CDR1 GTSNPN, CDR2 SVGIG (reference sequence). The CDR3 consists of 15 residues. CDR3 in DNA: TGTGCCTGGAGTGTGTGGGAGGCCTACACAGATACGCAGTATTTT. Protein: CAWSVWEAYTDTQYF.

The J gene is TRBJ1-2, the V gene TRBV5-4, with D perhaps matching TRBD1 (5 bases). The germline CDR1 and CDR2 sequences are SGHNT and YYREEE (reference sequence). There are 15 residues in the CDR3. Trimming removed 4 bases at V and 3 bases at J, with 16 bases between. CDR3 amino acids: CASSTKTAGYYGYTF. Written as DNA, the CDR3 is TGTGCCAGCAGCACTAAGACGGCAGGGTACTATGGCTACACCTTC. The variable domain in full, completed from reference TRBV5-4 and TRBJ1-2, reads ETGVTQSPTHLIKTRGQQVTLRCSSQSGHNTVSWYQQALGQGPQFIFQYYREEENGRGNFPPRFSGLQFPNYSSELNVNALELDDSALYLCASSTKTAGYYGYTFGSGTRLTVV.

The V call is TRBV10-1, the J call TRBJ1-1; a possible D gene is TRBD1 (5 bases). Germline-derived CDR1 and CDR2 are WNHNN and SYGVQD (reference sequence). Trimming removed 0 bases from V and 7 bases from J, with 9 bases in between. The CDR3 has 13 residues. The CDR3 protein is CASSESGRDEAFF. DNA of the CDR3: TGCGCCAGCAGTGAGTCTGGCAGGGATGAAGCTTTCTTT.

The V and J genes are TRBV7-8 and TRBJ1-4; D is undetermined. The CDR3 loop spans 13 amino acids. Trimming removed 5 bases from V and 7 bases from J, with 11 bases in between. Germline CDR1 is SGHVS and CDR2 is FQNEAQ. CDR3 sequence reads: CASSRSASEKLFF. The CDR3 nucleotides are TGTGCCAGCAGCCGCTCAGCGAGTGAAAAACTGTTTTTT. The full variable domain, rest sourced from reference TRBV7-8 and TRBJ1-4, is GAGVSQSPRYKVAKRGQDVALRCDPISGHVSLFWYQQALGQGPEFLTYFQNEAQLDKSGLPSDRFFAERPEGSVSTLKIQRTQQEDSAVYLCASSRSASEKLFFGSGTQLSVL.

This chain uses TRBV18 with TRBJ1-4; 7 positions agree with TRBD1. The V gene end was trimmed by 3 bases and the J gene end by 6 bases; junction bases not matched to a gene: 4. This CDR3 contains 14 residues. Germline CDR1 and CDR2: KGHSH and LQKENI. The CDR3 is CASSPGQQHEKLFF. CDR3 nucleotides: TGTGCCAGCTCACCGGGACAGCAGCATGAAAAACTGTTTTTT.

The CDR3 region has the DNA TGTGCCAGCAGCCCCCTAAAGTCTAGCGGCCAAGAGACCCAGTACTTC. Translation gives CASSPLKSSGQETQYF. The chain is built from TRBV4-2 and TRBJ2-5; 7 bases align to TRBD2. Germline V lookup: CDR1 LGHNA, CDR2 YNFKEQ. The V gene end was trimmed by 4 bases and the J gene end by 1 base; junction bases not matched to a gene: 9. The CDR3 totals 16 residues.

The chain uses TRBV11-3 and TRBJ2-2; D possibly corresponds to TRBD1 (6 bases). The germline V gene encodes CDR1 SGHNT and CDR2 YENEEA. Trimming cost V 5 bases and J 3 bases, with 10 bases left between them. The CDR3 runs 14 residues. The CDR3: CASSPGTYTGELFF. The CDR3 region has the DNA TGTGCCAGCAGCCCCGGGACATACACCGGGGAGCTGTTTTTT. Looking up the rest from reference TRBV11-3 and TRBJ2-2 gives the full variable domain: EAGVVQSPRYKIIEKKQPVAFWCNPISGHNTLYWYLQNLGQGPELLIRYENEEAVDDSQLPKDRFSAERLKGVDSTLKIQPAELGDSAVYLCASSPGTYTGELFFGEGSRLTVL.

This clone was observed a handful of times. The chain couples TRBV7-2 to TRBJ2-1, with 8 nucleotides matching TRBD2. Germline CDR1 reads SGHTA; CDR2 reads FQGNSA. V shed 4 bases, J shed 3 bases, and the junction held 5 bases outside the gene matches. The CDR3 has 15 residues. CDR3 amino acids: CASSSTGTSYNEQFF. The DNA of the CDR3 is TGTGCCAGCAGCTCTACCGGGACTAGCTACAATGAGCAGTTCTTC.

The chain links TRBV25-1 to TRBJ1-2; 8 nucleotides agree with TRBD1. The V gene's germline CDR1 is MGHDK and CDR2 SYGVNS. This CDR3 comprises 17 residues. Losses at the gene ends were 5 bases for V and 8 bases for J; bases not matched to a gene: 19. CDR3: CASSYPAQQGGGFGYTF. As DNA, the CDR3 is TGTGCCAGCAGTTACCCCGCACAACAGGGGGGGGGATTCGGCTACACCTTC.

Here the CDR3 DNA reads TGCAGCGTGGTTCGACAGGGGGCGGACACTGAAGCTTTCTTT. This translates into CSVVRQGADTEAFF. The V call is TRBV29-1, the J call TRBJ1-1; 10 bases map to TRBD1. The ends lost 6 bases at V and 3 bases at J; junction bases unmatched: 7. Germline-derived CDR1 and CDR2 are SQVTM and ANQGSEA. The CDR3 loop spans 14 amino acids.

The chain employs TRBV11-2 and TRBJ1-4, with D possibly TRBD1 on 6 matching bases. The CDR3 has 15 residues. CDR1 and CDR2 (germline): SGHAT, FQNNGV. V was cut by 3 bases and J by 8 bases, with 16 bases left in between. The CDR3, as DNA: TGTGCCAGCAGCTTCGTGGGGGCGGTAGGGGAAAAACTGTTTTTT. Its translation is CASSFVGAVGEKLFF.

Only one count was recorded for this clone. This chain joins TRBV6-5 and TRBJ2-4; tentatively, D is TRBD1 (5 bases). The germline gives CDR1 MNHEY, CDR2 SVGAGI. This CDR3 is built from 15 residues. The V end lost 6 bases, the J end lost 1 base, and 13 bases lay between the germline ends. The CDR3 region is CASRAGSGAKNIQYF. Here the CDR3 DNA reads TGTGCCAGCAGAGCAGGGTCTGGGGCCAAAAACATTCAGTACTTC.

The J gene is TRBJ2-1, the V gene TRBV19; TRBD1 aligns across 7 bases. This CDR3 comprises 14 residues. CDR1 LNHDA and CDR2 SQIVND come from the germline V gene (reference sequence). Unmatched junction bases numbered 6, after V lost 7 bases and J lost 3 bases. For the CDR3, the DNA is TGTGCCAGTATTAAGGGGGCGAGCTACAATGAGCAGTTCTTC. Its protein is CASIKGASYNEQFF.

The chain joins TRBV3-1 (or the pseudogene TRBV3-2) to TRBJ1-2; 8 bases fit TRBD1. This CDR3 has 12 amino acids. V gave up 8 bases and J gave up 7 bases; unmatched junction bases: 6. The germline V gene encodes CDR1 LGHDT and CDR2 YNNKEL (reference sequence). In DNA, the CDR3 is TGTGCCAGCGCCCGGGACAGGCTTGGCTACACCTTC. Translation: CASARDRLGYTF.

The chain recombines TRBV2 with TRBJ2-4; 9 bases fit TRBD1. The trim removed 1 base at V and 0 bases at J, leaving 10 bases unmatched. CDR1 and CDR2 (germline): SNHLY, FYNNEI. The CDR3 has 19 residues. CDR3 protein: CASSEDGTGSPLAKNIQYF. In DNA form, the CDR3 reads TGTGCCAGCAGTGAAGACGGGACAGGGTCCCCTTTAGCCAAAAACATTCAGTACTTC. Drawing the rest from reference TRBV2 and TRBJ2-4, the complete variable domain is EPEVTQTPSHQVTQMGQEVILRCVPISNHLYFYWYRQILGQKVEFLVSFYNNEISEKSEIFDDQFSVERPDGSNFTLKIRSTKLEDSAMYFCASSEDGTGSPLAKNIQYFGAGTRLSVL.

V and J are TRBV9 and TRBJ2-3; TRBD2 agrees at 7 bases. Germline CDR1 and CDR2: SGDLS and YYNGEE. Germline trimming cut 0 bases from V and 3 bases from J; bases unmatched to any gene: 7. This CDR3 has 16 residues. CDR3 coding DNA: TGTGCCAGCAGCGTAGACAAGCGGGGTGAAACAGATACGCAGTATTTT. Translation: CASSVDKRGETDTQYF.

The CDR3 is CASSIVTGRETQYF. Written as DNA, the CDR3 is TGTGCCAGTAGTATAGTGACAGGGCGAGAGACCCAGTACTTC. The V gene is TRBV19, the J gene TRBJ2-5; 7 bases fit TRBD1. The CDR3 contains 14 residues. J gave up 4 bases and V 1 base, and 3 bases lay outside the gene matches. Germline V gives CDR1 LNHDA, CDR2 SQIVND (reference sequence).

The chain couples TRBV3-1 (or the pseudogene TRBV3-2) to TRBJ2-3; a weak D match, TRBD2 (6 bases). This CDR3 has 16 residues. The V end was cut by 0 bases, the J end by 0 bases, with 10 bases between. Germline V gene data show CDR1 as LGHDT and CDR2 as YNNKEL (reference sequence). CDR3 nucleotide sequence: TGTGCCAGCAGCCAAGACGCTAGCGCAAGCACAGATACGCAGTATTTT. Translation: CASSQDASASTDTQYF.

The chain is built from TRBV7-2 and TRBJ2-5; 9 bases are a match to TRBD1. Germline V gene lookup returns CDR1 SGHTA and CDR2 FQGNSA. V lost 1 base, J lost 7 bases, and 10 bases stayed unmatched. There are 16 residues in the CDR3. The CDR3 DNA reads as TGTGCCAGCAGCTTAGGGGACAGGGCACAGGGGGTGACCCAGTACTTC. It encodes CASSLGDRAQGVTQYF.

For the CDR3, the DNA is TGTGCCAGCAGCCCGAATTACAGGGGCGAGCAGTACTTC. This codes for CASSPNYRGEQYF. V usage is TRBV27 and J usage is TRBJ2-7; TRBD1 matches 7 bases. Germline CDR1 MNHEY, CDR2 SMNVEV (reference sequence). The CDR3 runs 13 residues. V was clipped by 6 bases and J by 6 bases; unmatched bases: 8.

The chain recombines TRBV30 with TRBJ1-4; D may be TRBD1 (5 bases). This CDR3 comprises 14 residues. The ends were cut back, 3 bases at V and 9 bases at J, with 17 bases in the middle. Germline CDR1 and CDR2: GTSNPN and SVGIG (reference sequence). CDR3: CAWRGDSFRQKLFF. CDR3 nucleotides: TGTGCCTGGAGGGGCGACAGTTTTAGGCAAAAACTGTTTTTT.

The rearrangement joins TRBV5-1 to TRBJ1-2, with TRBD1 matching 7 bases. The CDR3 totals 13 residues. Trimming cost V 4 bases and J 6 bases; bases outside gene matches: 6. Looked up from germline, CDR1 is SGHRS and CDR2 is YFSETQ. The CDR3 nucleotides are TGCGCCAGCAGCAACCCGACAGGGAATGGCTACACCTTC. Its translation: CASSNPTGNGYTF.

The gene calls are TRBV18 and TRBJ1-2; tentative D call: TRBD1 (6 bases). Germline CDR1 KGHSH, CDR2 LQKENI. V lost 5 bases, J lost 4 bases, and 17 bases lay in between. This CDR3 contains 15 residues. The CDR3 nucleotides are TGTGCCAGCTCAGCAAATGGACAGTCCGGCTATGGCTACACCTTC. Translating gives CASSANGQSGYGYTF.

The J gene is TRBJ2-1, the V gene TRBV14; 9 bases line up with TRBD1. Germline V lookup: CDR1 SGHDN, CDR2 FVKESK. This CDR3 has 15 residues. Trimming removed 5 bases from V and 2 bases from J; junction bases left unmatched: 4. This CDR3 reads CASSGRDRAYNEQFF. In DNA, the CDR3 is TGTGCCAGCAGCGGCCGGGACAGGGCCTACAATGAGCAGTTCTTC.

This sequence joins TRBV5-6 and TRBJ2-1; 9 nucleotides agree with TRBD2. The CDR3 sequence is 15 residues long. Germline trimming cut 2 bases from V and 4 bases from J; bases unmatched to any gene: 4. Germline assignment: CDR1 SGHDT and CDR2 YYEEEE. This CDR3 is CASSFRSGRYNEQFF. The CDR3 DNA follows: TGTGCCAGCAGCTTCCGTAGCGGGAGATACAATGAGCAGTTCTTC.

V and J are TRBV5-1 and TRBJ1-1, with TRBD1 matching 9 bases. The V and J ends lost 4 bases and 4 bases, in that order; junction bases with no gene match: 11. From germline, CDR1 is SGHRS and CDR2 YFSETQ. CDR3 length: 16 amino acids. This chain's CDR3 is CASSPIAGTGFTEAFF. CDR3 DNA: TGCGCCAGCAGCCCAATTGCCGGGACAGGGTTCACTGAAGCTTTCTTT.